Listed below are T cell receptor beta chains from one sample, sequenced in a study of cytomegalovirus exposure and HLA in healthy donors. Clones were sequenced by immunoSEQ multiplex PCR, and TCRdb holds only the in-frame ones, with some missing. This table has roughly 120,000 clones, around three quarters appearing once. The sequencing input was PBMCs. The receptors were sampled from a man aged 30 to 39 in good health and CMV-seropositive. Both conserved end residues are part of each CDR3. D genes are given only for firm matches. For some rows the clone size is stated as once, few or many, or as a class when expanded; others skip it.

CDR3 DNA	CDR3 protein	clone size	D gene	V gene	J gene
TGTGCCACCAGCAGAACGACAGAGTCGAACACCGGGGAGCTGTTTTTT	CATSRTTESNTGELFF	-	-	TRBV15	TRBJ2-2
TGTGCCAGCAGTTTATCGTACGGTCCCTACGAGCAGTACTTC	CASSLSYGPYEQYF	-	-	TRBV27	TRBJ2-7
TGTGCCAGCAGCCACCCACTAGCGGGGGGCACAGATACGCAGTATTTT	CASSHPLAGGTDTQYF	-	TRBD2	TRBV11-2	TRBJ2-3
TGTGCCAGCAGTTTAGGACAGGGCGTCCAAGAGACCCAGTACTTC	CASSLGQGVQETQYF	-	TRBD1	TRBV6-5	TRBJ2-5
TGTGCCTGGAGCCCACTGCGGGGGGCGGGGAGAGGCTACACCTTC	CAWSPLRGAGRGYTF	-	-	TRBV30	TRBJ1-2
TGCGCCAGCAGCTCCCCTTTTTCGGGCTCCTACGAGCAGTACTTC	CASSSPFSGSYEQYF	-	-	TRBV5-1	TRBJ2-7
TGTGCCAGCAGCGGGGGGGATAGCAATCAGCCCCAGCATTTT	CASSGGDSNQPQHF	-	-	TRBV9	TRBJ1-5
TGCGCCAGCAGCTCGCCGACTAGCGGTCGGTACGAGCAGTACTTC	CASSSPTSGRYEQYF	-	TRBD2	TRBV5-1	TRBJ2-7
TGTGCCAGCACCGTTGGAGGTGGTTTTGCCACTGAAGCTTTCTTT	CASTVGGGFATEAFF	-	-	TRBV6-6	TRBJ1-1
TGTGCCAGCAGCCTTACAGGGGGCAAAGCTTTCTTT	CASSLTGGKAFF	-	TRBD1	TRBV9	TRBJ1-1
TGTGCCAGCAGCGGCTCGAACACCGGGGAGCTGTTTTTT	CASSGSNTGELFF	-	-	TRBV7-9	TRBJ2-2
TGTGCCTGGAGCTTACTTGATTGGAACACTGAAGCTTTCTTT	CAWSLLDWNTEAFF	-	-	TRBV30	TRBJ1-1
TGCGCCAGCAGCGTGGGTCAGACAGCCTGGTCCTATGGCTACACCTTC	CASSVGQTAWSYGYTF	few	-	TRBV5-1	TRBJ1-2
TGTGCCAGTAGCGGACAGGGAAACATTCAGTACTTC	CASSGQGNIQYF	few	TRBD1	TRBV19	TRBJ2-4
TGTGCCAGCAGCGAACTGGACAGGGTGGAGGGGGAGCTGTTTTTT	CASSELDRVEGELFF	-	TRBD1	TRBV9	TRBJ2-2
TGTGCCAGCAGCGTAGCTAGCACAGATACGCAGTATTTT	CASSVASTDTQYF	once	-	TRBV9	TRBJ2-3
TGTGCCAGCTCACCAAACAGAGGGATCTCCGAGCAGTACTTC	CASSPNRGISEQYF	-	-	TRBV18	TRBJ2-7
TGTGCCAGCAGCTCCCCCGGGGGGAAAGAGACCCAGTACTTC	CASSSPGGKETQYF	-	TRBD2	TRBV7-9	TRBJ2-5
TGTGCCAGCAGCCGGGACAGGGGCGCCGGGGAGCTGTTTTTT	CASSRDRGAGELFF	-	TRBD1	TRBV14	TRBJ2-2
TGTGCCAGCAGCAACCGGGGACAGGGCTCCTATAATTCACCCCTCCACTTT	CASSNRGQGSYNSPLHF	-	TRBD1	TRBV13	TRBJ1-6
TGCGCCAGCAGCTTGGCGAAGGACAGTTCTTTCTACACCTTC	CASSLAKDSSFYTF	-	-	TRBV5-1	TRBJ1-2
TGTGCCAGCAGCTCCTCGGGAGGGCAGCCCCAGCATTTT	CASSSSGGQPQHF	-	-	TRBV5-6	TRBJ1-5
TGTGCCAGCAGTGCTGTTGGCCCTGGGACAGGGGACTATCAGCCCCAGCATTTT	CASSAVGPGTGDYQPQHF	-	TRBD1	TRBV28	TRBJ1-5
TGTGCCAGCAACGAGGCTTATTCCTATGGCTACACCTTC	CASNEAYSYGYTF	-	-	TRBV7-3	TRBJ1-2
TGTGCCAGCAGCTCTTCCTCCTGGGAGGGCACTGAAGCTTTCTTT	CASSSSSWEGTEAFF	few	-	TRBV6-5	TRBJ1-1
TGTGCCAGCAGCCCAGAGGGAACCCCCTACTATGGCTACACCTTC	CASSPEGTPYYGYTF	-	-	TRBV5-5	TRBJ1-2
TGTGCTAGTGGTTTGGTACGAGGAGAGACCCAGTACTTC	CASGLVRGETQYF	-	-	TRBV12-5	TRBJ2-5
TGTGCCAGCTCACGGGAACGGGGGGCTTCCAATGAGCAGTTCTTC	CASSRERGASNEQFF	-	-	TRBV18	TRBJ2-1
TGCAGCGTTGGGGCCGGGACAGCTAATCAGCCCCAGCATTTT	CSVGAGTANQPQHF	-	TRBD1	TRBV29-1	TRBJ1-5
TGCGCCAGCAGCTTGACGACAGGGGCGACTGAAGCTTTCTTT	CASSLTTGATEAFF	-	TRBD1	TRBV5-1	TRBJ1-1
TGTGCCAGCAGCTTAGTCAGCGGGAGCACAGATACGCAGTATTTT	CASSLVSGSTDTQYF	-	-	TRBV7-2	TRBJ2-3
TGTGCTAGTGGTCCAGATCCTCTCTATGGCTACACCTTC	CASGPDPLYGYTF	-	-	TRBV12-5	TRBJ1-2
TGTGCCAGCAGCGGAGGGACAGCTTTAAATCAGCCCCAGCATTTT	CASSGGTALNQPQHF	-	TRBD1	TRBV5-8	TRBJ1-5
TGTGCCAGCAGCGGGGACAGGGGGCCTGGAAACACCATATATTTT	CASSGDRGPGNTIYF	-	TRBD1	TRBV9	TRBJ1-3
TGCGCCAGCAGCTTGTACGGGACAGGGGATCAGCCCCAGCATTTT	CASSLYGTGDQPQHF	few	TRBD1	TRBV5-1	TRBJ1-5
TGTGCCAGCAGCACCAAGCGGGGGGGTAACTACAATGAGCAGTTCTTC	CASSTKRGGNYNEQFF	-	TRBD2	TRBV7-2	TRBJ2-1
TGTGCCAGCATGGCTAACAGGCCCACTGAAGCTTTCTTT	CASMANRPTEAFF	-	-	TRBV25-1	TRBJ1-1
TGTGCCAGCAGCCATACGGGACAGGGGTTAGAGGGCTACACCTTC	CASSHTGQGLEGYTF	-	TRBD1	TRBV7-6	TRBJ1-2
TGTGCCTGGAGTGTTCCCCGGACAGGGGGCCATGAAAAACTGTTTTTT	CAWSVPRTGGHEKLFF	-	TRBD1	TRBV30	TRBJ1-4
TGTGCCAGCAGCCTTGGACATAGCTCTGGAAACACCATATATTTT	CASSLGHSSGNTIYF	-	-	TRBV9	TRBJ1-3
TGTGCCAGCAGTTATGGGCCTTATTCACCCCTCCACTTT	CASSYGPYSPLHF	-	-	TRBV28	TRBJ1-6
TGTGCCAGCAGTGAACTTCCAGGGCTGGAAGCTTTCTTT	CASSELPGLEAFF	-	-	TRBV2	TRBJ1-1